The present T cell receptor beta chain was sequenced within a study of immune evolution from preneoplasia to lung adenocarcinoma. The protocol was immunoSEQ multiplex PCR, while the TCRdb copy is restricted to in-frame clones and leaves out a portion. The profile shows about 2,500 clones, more than 35% of them singletons. Germline CDR1 and CDR2: GTSNPN and SVGIG (reference sequence). CDR3 length equals 12 residues. V was cut by 2 bases and J by 8 bases, with 12 bases left in between. Resections took place in Japan or China from the mid-2010s to the late 2010s. The rearrangement uses TRBV30 and TRBJ1-2; D gene unclear. Source material: FFPE adjacent normal lung tissue. The clonotype comes from a person between 60 and 79 years old with lung adenocarcinoma. CDR3 DNA: TGTGCCTGGAGTCCAGACGGAGGGGGCTACACCTTC. Residues: CAWSPDGGGYTF.